Each of the 2 T cell receptor beta chains below was sequenced from the same sample in a study of cytomegalovirus exposure and HLA in healthy donors. A multiplex PCR was run with 60 Vbeta primers and 13 Jbeta primers. Generated by immunoSEQ multiplex PCR, the TCRdb table keeps only in-frame clones and is missing some. The sample carries roughly 100,000 clones, 75% to 85% recorded once. Sequencing input: PBMCs. All receptors come from a male donor in good health and CMV-seropositive.

V is TRBV25-1 and J is TRBJ1-2; D gene uncertain. V lost 4 bases and J lost 0, with 12 bases in between. Germline CDR1 is MGHDK and CDR2 is SYGVNS. The length of the CDR3 is 15 residues. This CDR3 is CASSASVGANYGYTF. The CDR3 bases are TGTGCCAGCAGTGCCTCGGTAGGAGCTAACTATGGCTACACCTTC.

CDR3 sequence (DNA): TGTGCCAGCAGGGTCGGACAGGGGGTTTACTATGGCTACACCTTC. Amino acid sequence: CASRVGQGVYYGYTF. The rearrangement uses TRBV6-5 and TRBJ1-2; TRBD1 aligns across 10 bases. In germline, CDR1 is MNHEY, CDR2 SVGAGI. The length of the CDR3 is 15 residues. V lost 6 bases to trimming and J lost 3 bases; unmatched junction nucleotides: 7.